Reported below is one TCR beta chain. As yet, its antigen is unknown. The PCR was carried out with 60 Vbeta primers and 13 Jbeta primers. Original methodology: Among the unique TCR beta chains that a later analysis counted, about 81 million in all, roughly 11 million were shared. The protocol was immunoSEQ multiplex PCR, while the TCRdb copy is restricted to in-frame clones and leaves out a portion. That table furnishes V, J and clone size, whereas the DNA furnished D and trimming. The table records about 93,000 clones, more than 55% of them present only once. The CDR3 contains 14 residues. Germline CDR1 SGDLS, CDR2 YYNGEE. Trimming removed 4 bases at V and 4 bases at J, with 12 bases between. The entry originates in a study of cytomegalovirus exposure and HLA in healthy donors. Notes on the study in general: By HLA locus, TCR association rates varied in a later analysis, with DRB1 showing the most and HLA-C the fewest. TCR beta V- and J-gene trimming, according to a later analysis, was linked to a missense DCLRE1C variant.

Material for sequencing was PBMCs. The sequence derives from a boy between 10 and 17 years old in good health and CMV-seropositive. The chain employs TRBV9 and TRBJ2-1; tentatively, D is TRBD2 (5 bases). The CDR3 region is CASSLSSGYNEQFF. CDR3 in DNA: TGTGCCAGCAGCCTGTCCTCGGGATACAATGAGCAGTTCTTC. Full variable domain (missing parts from reference TRBV9 and TRBJ2-1): DSGVTQTPKHLITATGQRVTLRCSPRSGDLSVYWYQQSLDQGLQFLIQYYNGEERAKGNILERFSAQQFPDLHSELNLSSLELGDSALYFCASSLSSGYNEQFFGPGTRLTVL.